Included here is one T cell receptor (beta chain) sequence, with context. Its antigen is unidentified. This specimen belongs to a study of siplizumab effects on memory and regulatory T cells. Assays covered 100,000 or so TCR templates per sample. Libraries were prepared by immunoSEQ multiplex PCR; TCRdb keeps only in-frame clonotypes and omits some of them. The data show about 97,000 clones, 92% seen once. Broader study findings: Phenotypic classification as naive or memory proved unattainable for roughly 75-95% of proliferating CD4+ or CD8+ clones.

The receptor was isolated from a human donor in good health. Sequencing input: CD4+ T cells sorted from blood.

The CDR3 DNA sequence: TGTGCCAGCAGCTTGGTGGGGACAGGCCACTCTGGGGCCAACGTCCTGACTTTC. Translated, it gives CASSLVGTGHSGANVLTF. V and J are TRBV5-6 and TRBJ2-6, with 8 bases that match TRBD1. With V trimmed by 0 bases and J by 0 bases, 5 bases remained unmatched. The CDR3 sequence is 18 residues long. The germline CDR1 and CDR2 sequences are SGHDT and YYEEEE.